The rows below give T cell receptor beta chains drawn from one sample of a study of control samples from healthy donors and cancer patients. The method was immunoSEQ multiplex PCR; TCRdb's version includes in-frame clones alone and lacks a portion of them. Seen here are tens of thousands of clones, 85% to 95% observed once, and the top ten hold 0.8% to 1%. The sample was PBMCs. Every receptor here comes from a man younger than 45 with colorectal cancer. Both conserved end residues are part of each CDR3. A D gene is named only where the DNA matches it firmly. A row's size may be missing; if present it is once, few, many or a size class.

V gene	J gene	clone size	D gene	CDR3 protein	CDR3 DNA
TRBV7-7	TRBJ2-1	.	TRBD1	CASSLRAGTGDYNEQFF	TGTGCTAGCAGCTTGCGGGCCGGGACAGGGGACTACAATGAGCAGTTCTTC
TRBV7-9	TRBJ1-2	.	.	CASSLSTNYGYTF	TGTGCCAGTAGCCTTTCAACTAACTATGGCTACACCTTC
TRBV5-4	TRBJ2-6	.	TRBD1	CASSFWTGGPGANVLTF	TGTGCCAGCAGCTTCTGGACAGGGGGCCCTGGGGCCAACGTCCTGACTTTC
TRBV3-1/TRBV3-2	TRBJ2-6	.	.	CASSQSRGRVTRSGANVLTF	TGTGCCAGCAGCCAATCGAGAGGCCGGGTTACGCGTTCTGGGGCCAACGTCCTGACTTTC
TRBV15	TRBJ1-1	.	.	CATSREIAGEAFF	TGTGCCACCAGCAGAGAGATTGCGGGGGAAGCTTTCTTT
TRBV18	TRBJ2-1	once	.	CASSPPKGLGTSWSEQFF	TGTGCCAGCTCACCACCGAAGGGTTTAGGTACCTCTTGGAGTGAGCAGTTCTTC
TRBV6-2/TRBV6-3	TRBJ2-2	.	.	CASSMTIPTVYTGELFF	TGTGCCAGCAGTATGACTATACCTACTGTGTACACCGGGGAGCTGTTTTTT
TRBV25-1	TRBJ2-2	.	.	CASSEGAAGVTGELFF	TGTGCCAGCAGTGAGGGTGCGGCAGGTGTGACCGGGGAGCTGTTTTTT
TRBV3-1/TRBV3-2	TRBJ1-3	.	.	CASSPGLLSGNTIYF	TGTGCCAGCAGCCCGGGACTCCTCTCTGGAAACACCATATATTTT
TRBV4-3	TRBJ1-2	.	TRBD1	CASSPNPQGAYGYTF	TGCGCCAGCAGCCCCAATCCTCAGGGGGCCTATGGCTACACCTTC
TRBV13	TRBJ2-1	.	.	CASSRLSEQFF	TGTGCCAGCAGCCGCCTTTCGGAGCAGTTCTTC
TRBV7-9	TRBJ2-1	.	TRBD2	CASSLVGGGTYNEQFF	TGTGCCAGCAGCTTAGTTGGCGGGGGGACCTACAATGAGCAGTTCTTC
TRBV30	TRBJ2-7	.	TRBD1	CAWGRQGGIHEQYF	TGTGCCTGGGGCCGACAGGGGGGGATCCACGAGCAGTACTTC
TRBV30	TRBJ2-3	.	.	CAGLYGTDTQYF	TGTGCCGGTCTTTATGGCACAGATACGCAGTATTTT
TRBV7-9	TRBJ1-6	.	.	CASSRHQGRDNSPLHF	TGTGCCAGCAGCCGACACCAGGGGCGAGATAATTCACCCCTCCACTTT
TRBV5-1	TRBJ1-1	.	.	CASSVSGGVNYEAFF	TGCGCCAGCAGCGTTAGCGGCGGGGTGAACTATGAAGCTTTCTTT
TRBV5-1	TRBJ1-2	once	.	CASSLGPSDYGYTF	TGCGCCAGCAGCTTGGGTCCAAGCGACTATGGCTACACCTTC
TRBV30	TRBJ1-1	.	TRBD1	CASNRGIGTEAFF	TGTGCCTCCAACAGGGGAATAGGCACTGAAGCTTTCTTT
TRBV11-2	TRBJ2-3	.	.	CASSLVLGSARYTQYF	TGTGCCAGCAGCTTAGTTCTGGGGTCGGCTCGGTATACGCAGTATTTT
TRBV18	TRBJ2-7	.	.	CASSFGPAEQYF	TGTGCCAGCTCATTCGGTCCGGCCGAGCAGTACTTC
TRBV6-5	TRBJ2-1	.	TRBD1	CASMEDRASWNEQFF	TGTGCCAGCATGGAGGACAGGGCCTCCTGGAATGAGCAGTTCTTC
TRBV10-3	TRBJ2-5	few	.	CATSGGVLQETQYF	TGTGCCACCTCCGGAGGGGTATTACAAGAGACCCAGTACTTC